This T cell receptor beta chain was sequenced during a study of early T cells in non-severe SARS-CoV-2 infection. Across the study: Investigators sequenced bulk RNA drawn from unsorted whole blood, and chains remained unpaired. Overall study results and limits: Sequences matched to VDJdb favored anti-spike CD8 responses, while private and CD4 specificities were missed.

The library protocol tagged individual cDNA molecules with unique molecular identifiers. Using its own MiXCR run on the 5' RACE reads, TCRdb lists one record per CDR3 protein. The data show 35,000 to 45,000 distinct CDR3 sequences, about 6.8% seen once. In the case of this clonotype: Its cognate antigen is unknown.

This CDR3 comprises 15 residues. V was shortened by 5 bases and J by 0 bases, with 12 bases between the two germline ends. The germline V gene has CDR1 SGHKS and CDR2 YYEKEE (reference sequence). V gene TRBV5-5 combines with J gene TRBJ2-1; D not resolved. The clonotype was recovered from an adult who was a healthcare worker with PCR-confirmed SARS-CoV-2 infection or an uninfected control (not recorded which). The input for sequencing was whole blood, taken at baseline. CDR3 residues: CASSLRSDSYNEQFF. CDR3 coding DNA: TGTGCCAGCAGTTTGAGGAGCGACTCCTACAATGAGCAGTTCTTC.